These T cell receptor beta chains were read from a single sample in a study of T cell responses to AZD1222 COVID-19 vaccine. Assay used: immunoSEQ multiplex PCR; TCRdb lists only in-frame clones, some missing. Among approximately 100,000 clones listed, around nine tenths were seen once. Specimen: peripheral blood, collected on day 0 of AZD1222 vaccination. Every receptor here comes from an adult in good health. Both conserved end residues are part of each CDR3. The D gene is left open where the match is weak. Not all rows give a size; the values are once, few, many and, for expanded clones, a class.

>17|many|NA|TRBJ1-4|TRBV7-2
TGTGCCAGCAGCTTGGACTCTTCAGGGTTGCGCCGTGAAAAACTGTTTTTT
CASSLDSSGLRREKLFF
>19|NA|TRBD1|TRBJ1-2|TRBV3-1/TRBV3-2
TGTGCCAGCAGCGCCCTATGGGCCCAGGGGGCTACAATGGACTATGGCTACACCTTC
CASSALWAQGATMDYGYTF
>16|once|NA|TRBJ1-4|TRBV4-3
TGCGCCAGCAGCCGAACTCCGGGCGGGGGAACTGAAAAACTGTTTTTT
CASSRTPGGGTEKLFF
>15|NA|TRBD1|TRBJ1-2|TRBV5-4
TGTGCCAGCAGCTTAAAAACAGGGGGCAACTATGGCTACACCTTC
CASSLKTGGNYGYTF
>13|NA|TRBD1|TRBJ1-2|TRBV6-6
TGTGCCAGCAGACTGACAGGGGCGCATGGCTACACCTTC
CASRLTGAHGYTF
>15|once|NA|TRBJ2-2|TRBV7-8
TGTGCCAGCAGCTTAGTAGGCGGGTACACCGGGGAGCTGTTTTTT
CASSLVGGYTGELFF
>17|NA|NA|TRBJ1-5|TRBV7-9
TGTGCCAGCAGCTTAGAATTTGACACCTCCAGCAATCAGCCCCAGCATTTT
CASSLEFDTSSNQPQHF
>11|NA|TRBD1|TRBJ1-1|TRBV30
TGTGCCGGGGACAGAAGGGCTGAAGCTTTCTTT
CAGDRRAEAFF
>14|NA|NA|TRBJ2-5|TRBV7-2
TGTGCCAGCAGCCCGACTAGTGTGCAAGAGACCCAGTACTTC
CASSPTSVQETQYF
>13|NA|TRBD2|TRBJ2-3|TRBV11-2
TGTGCCAGCAGCCCGACTAGCCCAGATACGCAGTATTTT
CASSPTSPDTQYF
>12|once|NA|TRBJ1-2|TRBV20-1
TGCAGTGCTAGTAGACTGGTCTATGGCTACACCTTC
CSASRLVYGYTF
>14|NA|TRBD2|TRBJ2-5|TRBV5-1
TGCGCCAGCAGGGCGGGGGGGTTTGAAGAGACCCAGTACTTC
CASRAGGFEETQYF
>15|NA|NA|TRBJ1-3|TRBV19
TGTGCCAGTACCTTCGGACGGGCCTCTGGAAACACCATATATTTT
CASTFGRASGNTIYF
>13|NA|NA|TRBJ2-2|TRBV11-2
TGTGCCAGCAGCTTAGTGGACACCGGGGAGCTGTTTTTT
CASSLVDTGELFF
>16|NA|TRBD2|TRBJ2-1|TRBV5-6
TGTGCCAGCAGCTTATTTGGGGTACTAGCGGGGGGGCCCCAGTTCTTC
CASSLFGVLAGGPQFF
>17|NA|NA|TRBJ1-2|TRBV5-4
TGTGCCAGCAGCTACCATTCGGGTCGGGCAACTAACTATGGCTACACCTTC
CASSYHSGRATNYGYTF
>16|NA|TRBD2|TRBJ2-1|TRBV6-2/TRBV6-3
TGTGCCAGCAGTTACGCAGGGACTAGCGGGGGCTATGAGCAGTTCTTC
CASSYAGTSGGYEQFF
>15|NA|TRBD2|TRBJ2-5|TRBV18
TGTGCCAGCTCACCACTAGCGGGGGATTCGGAGACCCAGTACTTC
CASSPLAGDSETQYF
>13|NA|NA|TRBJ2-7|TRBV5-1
TGCGCCAGCAGCTCGGGTCCTACTTACGAGCAGTACTTC
CASSSGPTYEQYF
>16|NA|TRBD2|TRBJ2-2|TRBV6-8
TGTGCCAGCAGACGGGGGGGCCACCAAGACACCGGGGAGCTGTTTTTT
CASRRGGHQDTGELFF
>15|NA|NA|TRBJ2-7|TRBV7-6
TGTGCCAGCAGCTCTCATACCGGGACCGACGCCGGGCAGTACTTC
CASSSHTGTDAGQYF
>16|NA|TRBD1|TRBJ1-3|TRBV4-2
TGTGCCAGCAGCTGGGACAGGGCTGGCTCTGGAAACACCATATATTTT
CASSWDRAGSGNTIYF
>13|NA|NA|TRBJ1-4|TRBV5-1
TGCGCCAGCAGTCGTGAGGTGGATGAAAAACTGTTTTTT
CASSREVDEKLFF
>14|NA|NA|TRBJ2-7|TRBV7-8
TGTGCCAGCAGCCTGGGCAGGGGCTCCTACGAGCAGTACTTC
CASSLGRGSYEQYF
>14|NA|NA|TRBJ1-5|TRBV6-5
TGTGCCAGCAGCGTTGGACAGACTAATCAGCCCCAGCATTTT
CASSVGQTNQPQHF
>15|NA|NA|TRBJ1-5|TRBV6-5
TGTGCCAGCAGTCCCCTTGGACAGAACGATCAGCCCCAGCATTTT
CASSPLGQNDQPQHF
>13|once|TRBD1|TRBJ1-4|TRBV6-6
TGTGCCAGCAGCAGGGGGATCCATGAAAAACTGTTTTTT
CASSRGIHEKLFF
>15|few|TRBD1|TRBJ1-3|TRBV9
TGTGCCAGCAGCCCCACAGGGGACCCTGGAAACACCATATATTTT
CASSPTGDPGNTIYF
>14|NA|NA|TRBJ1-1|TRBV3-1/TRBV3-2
TGTGCCAGCAGCTCTCCAGGACCCAACACTGAAGCTTTCTTT
CASSSPGPNTEAFF
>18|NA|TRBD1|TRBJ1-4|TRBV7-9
TGTGCCAGCAGCTTAGGCCCCTCCACAGGGGGCTCTAATGAAAAACTGTTTTTT
CASSLGPSTGGSNEKLFF
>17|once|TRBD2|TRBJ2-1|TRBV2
TGTGCCAGCAGTGAAGCGCTAGCGGGTAGCTCCTACAATGAGCAGTTCTTC
CASSEALAGSSYNEQFF
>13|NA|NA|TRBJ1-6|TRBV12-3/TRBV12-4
TGTGCCAGCAGTTTACAGGGAAGGACACCCCTCCACTTT
CASSLQGRTPLHF
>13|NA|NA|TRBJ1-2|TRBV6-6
TGTGCCAGCAGAGTTAGACAGGCAAAAGGCTACACCTTC
CASRVRQAKGYTF
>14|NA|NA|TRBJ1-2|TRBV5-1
TGCGCCAGCAGCTTGGGGGAGTACGCCGAGGGCTACACCTTC
CASSLGEYAEGYTF
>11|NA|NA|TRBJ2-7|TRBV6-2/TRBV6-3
TGTGCCAGCAGCCGGTTGGACGAGCAGTACTTC
CASSRLDEQYF
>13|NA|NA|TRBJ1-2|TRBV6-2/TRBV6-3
TGTGCCAGCAGTTACGAGGGGCCGTATGGCTACACCTTC
CASSYEGPYGYTF